These T cell receptor beta chains were read from a single sample in a study of blood T cell repertoires in COVID-19. Here immunoSEQ multiplex PCR was the method, and the copy in TCRdb shows in-frame clones only, minus some. The table lists about 140,000 clones, about 86% of them singletons. The specimen was peripheral blood. Receptors were obtained from a woman aged 60-70 years with acute or convalescent COVID-19. The CDR3 runs from the conserved cysteine through the conserved F or W. The D gene is left open where the match is weak. Size values are once, few and many counts, or a class for expanded clones, and some rows have none.

clone size: NA; V gene: TRBV28; D gene: NA; J gene: TRBJ2-7; CDR3 protein: CASTETGINYEQYF; CDR3 DNA: TGTGCCAGCACAGAGACTGGAATAAACTACGAGCAGTACTTC
clone size: NA; V gene: TRBV27; D gene: TRBD1; J gene: TRBJ1-2; CDR3 protein: CASRLKGARGYTF; CDR3 DNA: TGTGCCAGTCGCCTCAAGGGGGCGCGGGGCTACACCTTC
clone size: NA; V gene: TRBV6-2/TRBV6-3; D gene: NA; J gene: TRBJ1-1; CDR3 protein: CASSPTRNTEAFF; CDR3 DNA: TGTGCCAGCAGTCCAACAAGGAACACTGAAGCTTTCTTT
clone size: NA; V gene: TRBV6-6; D gene: TRBD2; J gene: TRBJ2-7; CDR3 protein: CASRATSGRSYEQYF; CDR3 DNA: TGTGCCAGCAGAGCGACTAGCGGGAGGTCCTACGAGCAGTACTTC
clone size: NA; V gene: TRBV5-6; D gene: NA; J gene: TRBJ2-7; CDR3 protein: CASSPWGATYEQYF; CDR3 DNA: TGTGCCAGCAGCCCTTGGGGAGCGACCTACGAGCAGTACTTC
clone size: NA; V gene: TRBV5-4; D gene: NA; J gene: TRBJ2-4; CDR3 protein: CASSLELRGLSGIQYF; CDR3 DNA: TGTGCCAGCAGCTTGGAACTTCGGGGTCTTAGTGGCATTCAGTACTTC
clone size: NA; V gene: TRBV3-1/TRBV3-2; D gene: NA; J gene: TRBJ2-3; CDR3 protein: CASSQALATLHTDTQYF; CDR3 DNA: TGTGCCAGCAGCCAGGCACTAGCCACACTACACACAGATACGCAGTATTTT
clone size: NA; V gene: TRBV3-1/TRBV3-2; D gene: NA; J gene: TRBJ2-1; CDR3 protein: CASSQDHSSADSYNEQFF; CDR3 DNA: TGTGCCAGCAGCCAAGATCACTCCTCAGCGGACTCCTACAATGAGCAGTTCTTC
clone size: NA; V gene: TRBV7-9; D gene: NA; J gene: TRBJ2-2; CDR3 protein: CASSSQQGITGELFF; CDR3 DNA: TGTGCCAGCAGTTCCCAACAGGGAATCACCGGGGAGCTGTTTTTT
clone size: NA; V gene: TRBV6-4; D gene: TRBD2; J gene: TRBJ2-7; CDR3 protein: CASSEREQGEQYF; CDR3 DNA: TGTGCCAGCAGTGAGCGGGAGCAGGGCGAGCAGTACTTC
clone size: few; V gene: TRBV6-4; D gene: NA; J gene: TRBJ2-2; CDR3 protein: CASSRQSTNTGELFF; CDR3 DNA: TGTGCCAGCAGCAGACAGTCTACGAACACCGGGGAGCTGTTTTTT
clone size: NA; V gene: TRBV6-5; D gene: NA; J gene: TRBJ1-3; CDR3 protein: CASSYREVSSGNTIYF; CDR3 DNA: TGTGCCAGCAGTTACAGGGAGGTGAGCTCTGGAAACACCATATATTTT
clone size: NA; V gene: TRBV4-3; D gene: TRBD1; J gene: TRBJ1-4; CDR3 protein: CASSPSPGQGDEKLFF; CDR3 DNA: TGCGCCAGCAGCCCCTCTCCGGGACAGGGCGATGAAAAACTGTTTTTT
clone size: NA; V gene: TRBV3-1/TRBV3-2; D gene: TRBD1; J gene: TRBJ1-5; CDR3 protein: CASSQGVGTGNQPQHF; CDR3 DNA: TGTGCCAGCAGCCAAGGGGTCGGGACAGGCAATCAGCCCCAGCATTTT
clone size: NA; V gene: TRBV27; D gene: TRBD2; J gene: TRBJ2-7; CDR3 protein: CASAGLGLAGFSSYEQYF; CDR3 DNA: TGTGCCAGCGCCGGGTTGGGACTAGCGGGATTCAGCTCCTACGAGCAGTACTTC
clone size: once; V gene: TRBV6-1; D gene: TRBD2; J gene: TRBJ2-7; CDR3 protein: CASRESTSGGAYEQYF; CDR3 DNA: TGTGCCAGCAGAGAAAGTACTAGCGGGGGAGCCTACGAGCAGTACTTC
clone size: NA; V gene: TRBV30; D gene: TRBD1; J gene: TRBJ1-3; CDR3 protein: CASRDRGRHTIYF; CDR3 DNA: TGTGCCTCACGGGACAGGGGACGGCACACCATATATTTT
clone size: NA; V gene: TRBV5-6; D gene: TRBD2; J gene: TRBJ2-2; CDR3 protein: CASSLDPGGNTGELFF; CDR3 DNA: TGTGCCAGCAGCTTGGACCCGGGAGGGAACACCGGGGAGCTGTTTTTT
clone size: NA; V gene: TRBV4-3; D gene: NA; J gene: TRBJ1-2; CDR3 protein: CASSQDGVGGPLGYTF; CDR3 DNA: TGCGCCAGCAGCCAAGACGGGGTCGGGGGGCCTCTTGGCTACACCTTC
clone size: NA; V gene: TRBV11-3; D gene: NA; J gene: TRBJ1-1; CDR3 protein: CASRSGDGSQGDTEAFF; CDR3 DNA: TGTGCCAGCAGGTCAGGGGACGGCAGTCAGGGAGACACTGAAGCTTTCTTT
clone size: once; V gene: TRBV4-1; D gene: TRBD1; J gene: TRBJ1-1; CDR3 protein: CASSHRQGGNTEAFF; CDR3 DNA: TGCGCCAGCAGCCACAGACAGGGCGGGAACACTGAAGCTTTCTTT
clone size: NA; V gene: TRBV19; D gene: NA; J gene: TRBJ1-2; CDR3 protein: CASSITPGDYGYTF; CDR3 DNA: TGTGCCAGTAGTATAACACCCGGGGACTATGGCTACACCTTC
clone size: NA; V gene: TRBV3-1/TRBV3-2; D gene: NA; J gene: TRBJ2-5; CDR3 protein: CASSQEFDRETQYF; CDR3 DNA: TGTGCCAGCAGCCAAGAGTTCGACAGGGAGACCCAGTACTTC
clone size: NA; V gene: TRBV18; D gene: TRBD1; J gene: TRBJ1-2; CDR3 protein: CASSPPGQKFYGYTF; CDR3 DNA: TGTGCCAGCTCACCACCGGGACAGAAGTTCTATGGCTACACCTTC
clone size: NA; V gene: TRBV6-1; D gene: TRBD2; J gene: TRBJ2-1; CDR3 protein: CASSGRDITSGSSYNEQFF; CDR3 DNA: TGTGCCAGCAGTGGCCGGGACATCACTAGCGGGAGCTCCTACAATGAGCAGTTCTTC
clone size: NA; V gene: TRBV19; D gene: NA; J gene: TRBJ1-4; CDR3 protein: CASSTPLRRTATNEKLFF; CDR3 DNA: TGTGCCAGTAGTACCCCTCTCCGACGGACTGCAACTAATGAAAAACTGTTTTTT
clone size: NA; V gene: TRBV28; D gene: TRBD1; J gene: TRBJ1-2; CDR3 protein: CASSSPGGPLGGYTF; CDR3 DNA: TGTGCCAGCAGTTCCCCAGGGGGCCCCTTGGGAGGCTACACCTTC
clone size: once; V gene: TRBV28; D gene: TRBD1; J gene: TRBJ2-4; CDR3 protein: CASGTGNYRIQYF; CDR3 DNA: TGTGCCAGCGGGACAGGGAATTATCGCATTCAGTACTTC
clone size: NA; V gene: TRBV27; D gene: TRBD2; J gene: TRBJ2-1; CDR3 protein: CASSLSGTSGRALRNEQFF; CDR3 DNA: TGTGCCAGCAGTTTATCGGGGACTAGCGGGAGGGCCCTCCGAAATGAGCAGTTCTTC
clone size: NA; V gene: TRBV27; D gene: TRBD1; J gene: TRBJ1-1; CDR3 protein: CASSSGGEAFF; CDR3 DNA: TGTGCCAGCAGTTCAGGGGGCGAAGCTTTCTTT
clone size: NA; V gene: TRBV5-8; D gene: NA; J gene: TRBJ2-7; CDR3 protein: CASSLDFEGPSYEQYF; CDR3 DNA: TGTGCCAGCAGCTTGGATTTCGAGGGCCCCTCCTACGAGCAGTACTTC
clone size: NA; V gene: TRBV27; D gene: NA; J gene: TRBJ2-2; CDR3 protein: CASSPPTSPGELFF; CDR3 DNA: TGTGCCAGCAGCCCTCCCACTAGCCCCGGGGAGCTGTTTTTT
clone size: NA; V gene: TRBV7-2; D gene: NA; J gene: TRBJ1-2; CDR3 protein: CASSLVSPDYGYTF; CDR3 DNA: TGTGCCAGCAGCTTAGTATCGCCGGACTATGGCTACACCTTC
clone size: NA; V gene: TRBV12-3/TRBV12-4; D gene: TRBD1; J gene: TRBJ1-2; CDR3 protein: CASRGTAYGYTF; CDR3 DNA: TGTGCCAGCAGGGGGACAGCGTATGGCTACACCTTC
clone size: NA; V gene: TRBV3-1/TRBV3-2; D gene: TRBD1; J gene: TRBJ1-1; CDR3 protein: CASSQALGQGAGTEAFF; CDR3 DNA: TGTGCCAGCAGCCAAGCCCTGGGACAGGGGGCGGGCACTGAAGCTTTCTTT
clone size: NA; V gene: TRBV3-1/TRBV3-2; D gene: TRBD2; J gene: TRBJ2-1; CDR3 protein: CASSQLRTSGRYNEQFF; CDR3 DNA: TGTGCCAGCAGCCAACTCCGGACTAGCGGGAGGTACAATGAGCAGTTCTTC
clone size: NA; V gene: TRBV11-3; D gene: TRBD1; J gene: TRBJ2-7; CDR3 protein: CASSLGPGQLSYEQYF; CDR3 DNA: TGTGCCAGCAGTCTAGGCCCGGGACAGCTCTCCTACGAGCAGTACTTC
clone size: NA; V gene: TRBV3-1/TRBV3-2; D gene: NA; J gene: TRBJ2-3; CDR3 protein: CASSQQGLTYTQYF; CDR3 DNA: TGTGCCAGCAGCCAACAGGGTCTGACTTATACGCAGTATTTT
clone size: NA; V gene: TRBV2; D gene: NA; J gene: TRBJ1-2; CDR3 protein: CASSEGGNYSYTF; CDR3 DNA: TGTGCCAGCAGTGAGGGGGGAAACTATAGCTACACCTTC
clone size: NA; V gene: TRBV15; D gene: NA; J gene: TRBJ2-2; CDR3 protein: CATSRDPGSDYTGELFF; CDR3 DNA: TGTGCCACCAGCAGAGATCCCGGGAGCGATTACACCGGGGAGCTGTTTTTT
clone size: NA; V gene: TRBV9; D gene: TRBD2; J gene: TRBJ2-5; CDR3 protein: CASSSPREVGETQYF; CDR3 DNA: TGTGCCAGCAGCTCCCCTCGGGAGGTCGGTGAGACCCAGTACTTC
clone size: NA; V gene: TRBV9; D gene: TRBD2; J gene: TRBJ2-1; CDR3 protein: CASSVATRLAGNEQFF; CDR3 DNA: TGTGCCAGCAGCGTAGCTACCCGACTAGCTGGCAATGAGCAGTTCTTC
clone size: NA; V gene: TRBV6-2/TRBV6-3; D gene: TRBD1; J gene: TRBJ2-2; CDR3 protein: CASSYEDRGLTISSNGELFF; CDR3 DNA: TGTGCCAGCAGTTATGAAGACAGGGGGCTTACCATTAGTTCGAACGGGGAGCTGTTTTTT
clone size: NA; V gene: TRBV6-1; D gene: NA; J gene: TRBJ1-2; CDR3 protein: CASSEGGGLNYGYTF; CDR3 DNA: TGTGCCAGCAGTGAAGGGGGGGGTCTTAACTATGGCTACACCTTC
clone size: NA; V gene: TRBV28; D gene: NA; J gene: TRBJ2-7; CDR3 protein: CASMVSQFPYEQYF; CDR3 DNA: TGTGCCAGCATGGTCTCTCAGTTCCCCTACGAGCAGTACTTC
clone size: NA; V gene: TRBV13; D gene: NA; J gene: TRBJ2-7; CDR3 protein: CASSLGQGWVYEQYF; CDR3 DNA: TGTGCCAGCAGCTTAGGGCAGGGTTGGGTCTACGAGCAGTACTTC